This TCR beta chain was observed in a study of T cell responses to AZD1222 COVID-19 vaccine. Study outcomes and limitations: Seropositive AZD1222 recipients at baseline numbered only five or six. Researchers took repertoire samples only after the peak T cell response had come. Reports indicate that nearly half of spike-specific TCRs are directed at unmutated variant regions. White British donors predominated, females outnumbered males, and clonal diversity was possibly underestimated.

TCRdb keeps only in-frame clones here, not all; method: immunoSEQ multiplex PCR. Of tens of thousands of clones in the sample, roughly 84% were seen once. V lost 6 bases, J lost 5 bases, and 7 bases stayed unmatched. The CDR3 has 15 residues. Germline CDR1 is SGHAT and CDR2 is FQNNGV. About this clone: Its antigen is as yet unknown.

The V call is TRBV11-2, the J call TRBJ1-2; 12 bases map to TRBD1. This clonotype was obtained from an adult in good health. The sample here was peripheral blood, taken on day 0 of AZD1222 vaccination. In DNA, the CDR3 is TGTGCCAGCAGGATGGGACAGGGGGCTCGTTATGGCTACACCTTC. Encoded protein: CASRMGQGARYGYTF.